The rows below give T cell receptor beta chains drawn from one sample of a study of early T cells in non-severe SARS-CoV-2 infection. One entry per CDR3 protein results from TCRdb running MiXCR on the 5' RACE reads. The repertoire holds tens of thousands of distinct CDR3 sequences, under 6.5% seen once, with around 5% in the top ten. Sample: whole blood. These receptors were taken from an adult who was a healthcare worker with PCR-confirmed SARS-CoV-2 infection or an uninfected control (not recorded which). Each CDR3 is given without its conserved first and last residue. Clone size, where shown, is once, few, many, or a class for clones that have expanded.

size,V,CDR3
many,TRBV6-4,ASSGLRGREQF
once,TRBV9,ASSVSAGDEQF
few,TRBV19,ASSPVLTDTQY
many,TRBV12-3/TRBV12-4,ASSLHGIEQF
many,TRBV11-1,ASRLGTGPYEQY
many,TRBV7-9,ASSSTQGGGIYGYT
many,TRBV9,ASSARQGEGGDTQY
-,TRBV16,ASSQAESPLH
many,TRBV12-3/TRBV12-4,ASSLELGGEHEQF
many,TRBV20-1,SAPGSPLTTNTEAF
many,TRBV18,ASSPVRNQPQH
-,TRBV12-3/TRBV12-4,ASSFGRGSF
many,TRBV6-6,ASSYSLNTGELF
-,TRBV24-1,ATSDTDGGGYEQY
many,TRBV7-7,ASSFEAGGDHEQY
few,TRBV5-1,ASSADLSPYEQY
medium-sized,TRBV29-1,SVGGTAETQY
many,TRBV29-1,SLIRGQSSYNEQF
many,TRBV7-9,ASSPTGNTEAF
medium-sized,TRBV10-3,AISEPEQGDNSPLH
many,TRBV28,ASFSGRLRNEQF
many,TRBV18,ASSPLSQETQY
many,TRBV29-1,SVEDQQGIETQY
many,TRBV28,ASSFGGGRDIQY
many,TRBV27,ASRMTGREEAF
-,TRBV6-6,ASRDSPTEAF
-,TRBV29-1,SVVQGPSYEQY
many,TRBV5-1,ASSLVQRSYNEQF
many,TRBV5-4,ASSLVSGRANEQF
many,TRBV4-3,ASSNSRQTQY
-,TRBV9,ASSVDSGVMNNEQF
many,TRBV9,ASSVVGDNTEAF
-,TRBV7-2,ASSLLQLRAGKTEAF
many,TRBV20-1,SAPPTNSYEQY
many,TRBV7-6,ASSLGTSTDTQY
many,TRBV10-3,AISAGSSYNSPLH
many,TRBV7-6,ASSLGAAAWGDTQY
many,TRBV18,ASSPRTGTGNTIY